This T cell receptor beta chain was profiled in a study of T cells after yellow fever vaccination. For the study at large: The authors prepared low-cell-number fractions using SMART-Seq v4 Ultra Low Input.

This clonotype was seen repeatedly, ten times or more. The antigen is not known. Compared with germline, one end of the junction differs, possibly owing to a read error. 5'RACE template switching produced TCR cDNA carrying a universal primer site and UMIs. TCRdb recomputed calls from the 5' RACE reads with MiXCR, one row per CDR3 protein. The profile shows about 310,000 distinct CDR3 sequences, 3% to 4.5% of them singletons. Study-wide findings and caveats: Researchers report a weaker secondary response that nonetheless peaked faster, day 5 versus 15.

Germline CDR1 is SEHNR and CDR2 is FQNEAQ (reference sequence). This CDR3 contains 16 residues. The V gene is TRBV7-9, the J gene TRBJ1-2, with TRBD1 matching 9 bases. The sample in question was PBMCs, obtained on the day of the yellow fever booster vaccination. This TCR was recovered from a young man who received the YFV17D yellow fever vaccine. The CDR3 sequence is CASNLQGAPTNYGYTF. The CDR3 nucleotides read TGTGCCAGCAACTTACAGGGGGCTCCGACCAACTATGGCTACACCTTC.